This T cell receptor beta chain originates from a study of beta chain features in type 1 diabetes. The study reverse transcribed the entire isolated RNA, so it sequenced expressed TCRB transcripts. TCRdb keeps only in-frame clones here, not all; method: immunoSEQ multiplex PCR. Among roughly 130,000 clones listed, around 17% were seen once. General study results and limits: It was not settled here whether HLA type affects TCRB rearrangement. Among all four CD4+ subsets, Type 1 diabetes patients had TCRB CDR3s that were moderately but significantly shorter. Junctions at VDJ sites from type 1 diabetes patients had fewer insertions and more deletions.

About this clone itself: Its antigen remains unknown.

Trimming removed 0 bases from V and 0 bases from J, with 13 bases in between. Germline loops: CDR1 SGDLS, CDR2 YYNGEE. The CDR3 covers 16 residues. This receptor was identified in a man aged 25-45 years with type 1 diabetes. The V call is TRBV9, the J call TRBJ2-7, with D maybe TRBD2 (6 bases). Source material: central memory CD4+ T cells from blood. The CDR3 region has the DNA TGTGCCAGCAGCGTAGGAGGCGGGGCAGACTCCTACGAGCAGTACTTC. Its protein is CASSVGGGADSYEQYF.